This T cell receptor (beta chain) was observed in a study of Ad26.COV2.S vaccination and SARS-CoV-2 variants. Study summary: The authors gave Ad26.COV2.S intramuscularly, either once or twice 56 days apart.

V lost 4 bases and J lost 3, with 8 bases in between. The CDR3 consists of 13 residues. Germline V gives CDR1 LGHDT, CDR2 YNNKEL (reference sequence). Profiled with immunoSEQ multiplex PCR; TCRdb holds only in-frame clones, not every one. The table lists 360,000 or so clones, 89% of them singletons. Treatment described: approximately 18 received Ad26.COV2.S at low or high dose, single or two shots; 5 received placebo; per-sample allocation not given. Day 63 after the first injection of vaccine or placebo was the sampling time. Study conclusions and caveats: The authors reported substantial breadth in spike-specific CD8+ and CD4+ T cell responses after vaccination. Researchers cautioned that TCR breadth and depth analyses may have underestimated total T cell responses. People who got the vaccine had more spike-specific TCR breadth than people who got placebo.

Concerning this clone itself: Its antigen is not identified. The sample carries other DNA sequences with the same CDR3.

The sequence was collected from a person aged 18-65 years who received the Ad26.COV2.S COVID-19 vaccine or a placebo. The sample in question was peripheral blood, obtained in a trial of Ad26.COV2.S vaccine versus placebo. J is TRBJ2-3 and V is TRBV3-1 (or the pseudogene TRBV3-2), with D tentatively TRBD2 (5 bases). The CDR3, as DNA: TGTGCCAGCAGCCGCCGAGGGACAGATACGCAGTATTTT. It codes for CASSRRGTDTQYF.